These 14 T cell receptor beta chains originate from one sample sequenced in a study of cytomegalovirus exposure and HLA in healthy donors (dated by TCRdb to between 2016 and 2019). Libraries were constructed by the immunoSEQ multiplex PCR assay. For the multiplex PCR, a mixture combining 60 forward primers for TCR Vbeta segments and 13 reverse primers for TCR Jbeta segments was used. Drawn from immuneACCESS, this table holds only the in-frame rearrangements with V and J called that TCRdb kept. Clones are partly lost; checked studies trace under half to an unresolved V gene and leave the rest unexplained. This sample has approximately 170,000 clones in its table, and around 73% of those were observed once. 5% to 5.5% of the sample goes to the ten largest clones. Sample: PBMCs. The receptors here all came from a woman younger than 35 in good health and CMV-seropositive.

The sample holds one count of this clone. V and J are TRBV27 and TRBJ2-1; TRBD2 aligns across 8 bases. J lost 6 bases, V lost 6 bases, and 13 bases had no gene match. The CDR3 covers 16 residues. Germline loops: CDR1 MNHEY, CDR2 SMNVEV (reference sequence). The CDR3 nucleotides read TGTGCCAGCAGCGTCCTACAGCGGGGGATTTCCAATGAGCAGTTCTTC. Translated, it gives CASSVLQRGISNEQFF.

As concerns this clone: Germline is not matched at one junction end, which may reflect a read error. The rearrangement uses TRBV7-9 and TRBJ1-2; D may be TRBD1 (5 bases). This CDR3 contains 15 residues. Germline-derived CDR1 and CDR2 are SEHNR and FQNEAQ (reference sequence). The CDR3 reads CSSSLGGREMGGYTF. For the CDR3, the DNA is TGTTCCAGCAGCTTAGGCGGCAGGGAAATGGGTGGCTACACCTTC.

CDR3 bases: TGTGCCTGGAGCCCACGAGCGGGGGGCGTCGACAATGAGCAGTTCTTC. The encoded protein is CAWSPRAGGVDNEQFF. The chain employs TRBV30 and TRBJ2-1, with 9 positions matching TRBD2. This CDR3 comprises 16 residues. After removal of 3 bases from V and 5 bases from J, the junction contained 11 bases not matched to a gene. The germline V gene has CDR1 GTSNPN and CDR2 SVGIG (reference sequence).

A remark on this clone: Given the absence of the conserved phenylalanine or tryptophan at the CDR3 end, a read error is likely. CDR3 in DNA: TGTGCCAGCAGCTCGACCGACAGGGGTAGTTTGTATGGCTACACCCTC. This translates into CASSSTDRGSLYGYTL. V is TRBV7-2 and J is TRBJ1-2; TRBD1 aligns across 8 bases. The germline V gene encodes CDR1 SGHTA and CDR2 FQGNSA. The CDR3 covers 16 residues. J lost 5 bases, V lost 4 bases, and 12 bases had no gene match.

V gene TRBV6-4 combines with J gene TRBJ2-2; 9 bases match TRBD2. This CDR3 region has 16 residues. The V and J ends lost 5 bases and 4 bases, in that order; junction bases with no gene match: 8. Germline V gene sequence: CDR1 MRHNA, CDR2 SNTAGT. The CDR3 DNA sequence: TGTGCCAGCAGTTGCCCGGGACTAGCATTCACCGGGGAGCTGTTTTTT. It translates to CASSCPGLAFTGELFF.

With respect to this clone: One junction end does not reproduce the germline sequence, and a read error may be involved. The rearrangement links TRBV7-9 to TRBJ2-7; D is unresolved. CDR1 is SEHNR and CDR2 is FQNEAQ in the germline V gene (reference sequence). This CDR3 region has 12 residues. DNA of the CDR3: TGTTCCAGCAGCTTAGGTAACTACGAGCAGTACTTC. It translates to CSSSLGNYEQYF.

For this clone: At one of its ends the junction is not consistent with the germline gene, which may arise from a read error. V is TRBV7-9 and J is TRBJ1-5; TRBD1 agrees at 7 bases. The CDR3 spans 14 residues. Germline values: CDR1 SEHNR, CDR2 FQNEAQ (reference sequence). In DNA form, the CDR3 reads TGTTCCAGCAGCTTGGGGACAGAAGATCAGCCCCAGCATTTT. Translation: CSSSLGTEDQPQHF. The full variable domain, with the rest looked up from reference TRBV7-9 and TRBJ1-5, is DTGVSQNPRHKITKRGQNVTFRCDPISEHNRLYWYRQTLGQGPEFLTYFQNEAQLEKSRLLSDRFSAERPKGSFSTLEIQRTEQGDSAMYLCSSSLGTEDQPQHFGDGTRLSIL.

V is TRBV7-2 and J is TRBJ1-6, with TRBD1 identical over 9 bases. V gave up 5 bases and J gave up 6 bases; unmatched junction bases: 2. This CDR3 has 14 residues. Germline CDR1 and CDR2: SGHTA and FQGNSA. DNA of the CDR3: TGTGCCAGCAGCCCGGACAGGGGTAATTCACCCCTCCACTTT. This gives the protein CASSPDRGNSPLHF.

The V and J genes are TRBV5-1 and TRBJ2-7; 8 bases match TRBD1. Germline V gives CDR1 SGHRS, CDR2 YFSETQ. Trimming at V came to 4 bases and at J to 0 bases, leaving 15 bases not matched to a gene. The CDR3 extends over 18 amino acids. The CDR3 loop reads CASSAPGQVHLSSYEQYF. Written as DNA, the CDR3 is TGCGCCAGCAGCGCTCCGGGACAGGTTCACCTTAGCTCCTACGAGCAGTACTTC.

This chain links TRBV18 with TRBJ2-7, with 9 positions matching TRBD1. Germline CDR1 reads KGHSH; CDR2 reads LQKENI. The V and J ends lost 3 bases and 5 bases, in that order; junction bases with no gene match: 5. The CDR3 sequence is 14 residues long. The CDR3 bases are TGTGCCAGCTCACCGGGACAGGGAGGCAACGAGCAGTACTTC. Translated: CASSPGQGGNEQYF. The whole variable domain, remainder taken from reference TRBV18 and TRBJ2-7, is NAGVMQNPRHLVRRRGQEARLRCSPMKGHSHVYWYRQLPEEGLKFMVYLQKENIIDESGMPKERFSAEFPKEGPSILRIQQVVRGDSAAYFCASSPGQGGNEQYFGPGTRLTVT.

A single count supports this clone. V usage is TRBV19 and J usage is TRBJ2-7; 9 bases are a match to TRBD1. V trimming: 5 bases; J trimming: 2 bases; junction bases outside the gene matches: 7. Germline CDR1 and CDR2: LNHDA and SQIVND (reference sequence). CDR3 length: 15 amino acids. This CDR3 is CASSSPGQGPYEQYF. As DNA, the CDR3 is TGTGCCAGTAGTTCTCCGGGACAGGGCCCCTACGAGCAGTACTTC. The whole variable domain, filled in from reference TRBV19 and TRBJ2-7, reads DGGITQSPKYLFRKEGQNVTLSCEQNLNHDAMYWYRQDPGQGLRLIYYSQIVNDFQKGDIAEGYSVSREKKESFPLTVTSAQKNPTAFYLCASSSPGQGPYEQYFGPGTRLTVT.

The chain carries TRBV7-9 and TRBJ1-5; weak D call: TRBD1 (5 bases). The V end lost 5 bases, the J end lost 9 bases, and 14 bases lay between the germline ends. Per germline, CDR1 SEHNR and CDR2 FQNEAQ (reference sequence). The CDR3 length is 13 residues. In DNA form, the CDR3 reads TGTGCCAGCAGCGACGGGGTCGGGGGGCCCCAGCATTTT. Translated: CASSDGVGGPQHF.

This clone was observed a single time. This chain connects TRBV2 to TRBJ1-6, with TRBD1 as a possible D gene (5 bases). V was trimmed by 7 bases and J by 7 bases, leaving 11 bases between them. The CDR3 covers 13 residues. From germline, CDR1 is SNHLY and CDR2 FYNNEI. The CDR3 DNA sequence: TGTGCCAGCACGGGGGATGAGAATTCACCCCTCCACTTT. Protein product: CASTGDENSPLHF. The full variable domain, completed using reference TRBV2 and TRBJ1-6, is EPEVTQTPSHQVTQMGQEVILRCVPISNHLYFYWYRQILGQKVEFLVSFYNNEISEKSEIFDDQFSVERPDGSNFTLKIRSTKLEDSAMYFCASTGDENSPLHFGNGTRLTVT.

The V call is TRBV29-1, the J call TRBJ2-5; 7 bases line up with TRBD1. CDR1 and CDR2 from the germline V gene are SQVTM and ANQGSEA. CDR3 length: 12 residues. J gave up 5 bases and V 6 bases, and 6 bases lay outside the gene matches. CDR3 sequence: CSVHRGRETQYF. The DNA for the CDR3 is TGCAGCGTACACAGGGGACGGGAGACCCAGTACTTC.